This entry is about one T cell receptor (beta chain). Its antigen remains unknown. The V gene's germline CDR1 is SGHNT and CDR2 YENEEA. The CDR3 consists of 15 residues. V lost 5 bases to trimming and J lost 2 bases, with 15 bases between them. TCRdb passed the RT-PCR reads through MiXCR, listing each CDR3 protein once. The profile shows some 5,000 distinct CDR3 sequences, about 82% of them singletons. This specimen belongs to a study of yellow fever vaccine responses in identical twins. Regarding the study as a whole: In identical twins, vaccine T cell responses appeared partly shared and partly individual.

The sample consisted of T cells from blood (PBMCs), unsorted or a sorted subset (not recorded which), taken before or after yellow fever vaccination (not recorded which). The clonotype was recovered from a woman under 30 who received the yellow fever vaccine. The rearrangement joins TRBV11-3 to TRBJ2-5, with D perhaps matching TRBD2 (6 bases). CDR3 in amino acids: CASSPGTLTQETQYF. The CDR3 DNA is TGTGCCAGCAGCCCAGGGACTCTTACTCAAGAGACCCAGTACTTC.